This TCR beta chain was identified in a study of CD8 T cells in ankylosing spondylitis. General observations from the study: What seemed typical of ankylosing spondylitis blood was a TCR beta motif built from eight highly homologous variants.

TCRdb reanalysed the 5' RACE reads using MiXCR and keeps one entry per CDR3 protein. The sample lists a few hundred thousand distinct CDR3 sequences; more than 20% were seen once. Germline V gene data show CDR1 as DFQATT and CDR2 as SNEGSKA (reference sequence). The CDR3 covers 16 residues. V dropped 0 bases and J dropped 6 bases, with 15 bases sitting between them. This clonotype was observed many times. Antigen: not known. The sequencing sample was made of blood, either unsorted or a sorted T cell fraction (not recorded which). The clonotype was recovered from a male donor with ankylosing spondylitis or in good health (not recorded which). The V gene is TRBV20-1, the J gene TRBJ1-6; possibly TRBD1 for D (6 bases). The CDR3 DNA reads TGCAGTGCTAGAGATCCCAAAGGGGGTGGTAATTCACCCCTCCACTTT. This sequence encodes CSARDPKGGGNSPLHF.